These 27 T cell receptor beta chains were sequenced from one sample in a study of metastatic and nonmetastatic thyroid tumors. With MiXCR, TCRdb reprocessed the PCR reads. This sample carries tens of thousands of clones, about a fifth of them seen once, and the ten largest clones take roughly 28%. Thyroid surgery took place with no prior treatment in any patient. Source material: blood. All receptors come from a female donor with papillary thyroid cancer or a benign thyroid nodule (not recorded which). Some clones in this sample may be carry-over from other donors' samples.

The genes are TRBV6-4 and TRBJ1-2; 8 bases line up with TRBD1. CDR3 length: 12 residues. The germline V gene encodes CDR1 MRHNA and CDR2 SNTAGT. Trimming cost V 4 bases and J 8 bases; bases outside gene matches: 3. The CDR3 here is CASSGGQGGYTF. In DNA form, the CDR3 reads TGTGCCAGCAGTGGCGGACAGGGCGGCTACACCTTC.

This clone was seen only a few times. This chain uses TRBV6-2 or TRBV6-3 with TRBJ2-7; no clear D gene. This CDR3 spans 9 amino acids. Deletions cut 5 bases from V and 6 bases from J, with 2 bases between. Germline V lookup: CDR1 MNHEY, CDR2 SVGEGT. The CDR3 here is CASSGEQYF. Written as DNA, the CDR3 is TGTGCCAGCAGTGGCGAGCAGTACTTC.

Sample share makes this clone medium-sized. The chain is built from TRBV30 and TRBJ2-1, with a weak D call TRBD1 (6 bases). The CDR3 has 15 residues. Germline V gene lookup returns CDR1 GTSNPN and CDR2 SVGIG (reference sequence). Trimming took off 1 base at V and 9 bases at J, with 19 bases between the two ends. In nucleotides, the CDR3 is TGTGCCTGGAGTGAGGCTATACTATTACAGGGTGAGCAGTTCTTC. This gives the protein CAWSEAILLQGEQFF.

This clone was picked up a small number of times. The gene calls are TRBV28 and TRBJ1-2; a possible D gene is TRBD1 (6 bases). Germline loops: CDR1 MDHEN, CDR2 SYDVKM. This CDR3 is 14 amino acids long. V dropped 5 bases and J dropped 3 bases, with 13 bases sitting between them. CDR3 DNA: TGTGCCAGCAGTCCACCGACAGGACACTATGGCTACACCTTC. This sequence encodes CASSPPTGHYGYTF.

This clone was detected a few times. J is TRBJ1-2 and V is TRBV6-1; 8 bases are shared with TRBD1. Looked up from germline, CDR1 is MNHNS and CDR2 is SASEGT. J lost 0 bases, V lost 5 bases, and 5 bases had no gene match. CDR3 size: 15 residues. CDR3 loop: CASSKDREPNYGYTF. The CDR3, as DNA: TGTGCCAGCAGTAAGGACAGGGAACCTAACTATGGCTACACCTTC.

A note on this clone: A much bigger clone sits one base away, suggesting this may be a read error. Other DNA sequences in this sample translate to the same CDR3. V usage is TRBV20-1 and J usage is TRBJ2-2; 9 positions agree with TRBD1. This CDR3 has 14 residues. CDR1 DFQATT and CDR2 SNEGSKA come from the germline V gene (reference sequence). The CDR3 loop is CSAPGTGLTGELFF. The CDR3 coding sequence is TGCAGTGCGCCCGGGACAGGGCTCACCGGGGAGCTGTTTTTC.

Sample share makes this clone medium-sized (0.01 to 0.1%). J is TRBJ2-7 and V is TRBV28; 9 bases are shared with TRBD1. V was pared by 5 bases and J by 3 bases, with 8 bases of the junction left unmatched. Looked up from germline, CDR1 is MDHEN and CDR2 is SYDVKM. This CDR3 contains 15 residues. CDR3 DNA: TGTGCCAGCAGTCCCTATGGGACAGGGAGCTACGAGCAGTACTTC. It yields the protein CASSPYGTGSYEQYF. Filled out from reference TRBV28 and TRBJ2-7, the complete variable domain reads DVKVTQSSRYLVKRTGEKVFLECVQDMDHENMFWYRQDPGLGLRLIYFSYDVKMKEKGDIPEGYSVSREKKERFSLILESASTNQTSMYLCASSPYGTGSYEQYFGPGTRLTVT.

The V gene is TRBV20-1, the J gene TRBJ1-2; D unresolved. The V end lost 7 bases, the J end lost 2 bases, and 11 bases lay between the germline ends. The CDR3 runs 12 residues. Germline CDR1 and CDR2: DFQATT and SNEGSKA (reference sequence). The CDR3 spells CSVKVDNYGYTF. The CDR3 bases are TGCAGTGTAAAGGTTGACAACTATGGCTACACCTTC.

This clone appeared many times. CDR3 sequence: CASSPPGQGAREQYF. The CDR3 nucleotides are TGTGCCAGCAGTCCCCCGGGACAGGGGGCGCGGGAGCAGTACTTC. The chain employs TRBV28 and TRBJ2-7; 12 nucleotides line up with TRBD1. V lost 5 bases and J lost 7; bases outside the gene matches: 9. The length of the CDR3 is 15 residues. Germline V gene lookup returns CDR1 MDHEN and CDR2 SYDVKM.

This clone is labeled medium-sized. The chain recombines TRBV28 with TRBJ1-2, with 8 bases that match TRBD1. This CDR3 contains 12 residues. Per the germline V gene, CDR1 is MDHEN and CDR2 is SYDVKM. V was clipped by 1 base and J by 14 bases; unmatched bases: 6. In DNA, the CDR3 is TGTGCCAGCAGTTTATTTTCCAGGGGGCGGACCTTC. Its translation is CASSLFSRGRTF.

The sample holds many counts of this clone. The J gene is TRBJ2-3, the V gene TRBV6-6; TRBD2 might be the D (7 bases). The V end was cut by 6 bases, the J end by 8 bases, with 30 bases between. The CDR3 length is 18 residues. CDR1 and CDR2 from the germline V gene are MNHNY and SVGAGI (reference sequence). The CDR3 DNA is TGTGCCAGCAGATCCACCGTAGGGGGGGCCACTAGCCGCGGTACGCAGTATTTT. This encodes CASRSTVGGATSRGTQYF.

At least ten counts were recorded for this clone. V gene TRBV2 combines with J gene TRBJ1-1, with D unresolved. V dropped 6 bases and J dropped 1 base, with 15 bases sitting between them. The CDR3 totals 15 residues. CDR1 is SNHLY, CDR2 FYNNEI, per germline. CDR3 sequence reads: CASRYDQARNTEAFF. In DNA form, the CDR3 reads TGTGCCAGCAGGTATGATCAGGCGAGGAACACTGAAGCTTTCTTT.

The chain has TRBV5-1 and TRBJ1-1; D is perhaps TRBD1 (5 bases). This CDR3 comprises 15 residues. The V end lost 0 bases, the J end lost 4 bases, and 13 bases lay between the germline ends. CDR1 SGHRS and CDR2 YFSETQ come from the germline V gene. This CDR3 reads CASSLAGEQGTEAFF. The DNA for the CDR3 is TGCGCCAGCAGCTTGGCCGGGGAGCAGGGCACTGAAGCTTTCTTT.

On this clone itself: A much larger clone lies a single base off, so this may be a read error. V gene TRBV7-6 combines with J gene TRBJ2-7; D is perhaps TRBD2 (5 bases). CDR3 size: 14 residues. Germline CDR1 and CDR2: SGHVS and FNYEAQ. Trimming left V 5 bases short and J 0 bases short, with 11 bases between. The chain's CDR3 is CASSTYGNSYEQYF. CDR3 nucleotide sequence: TGTGCCAGCAGCACGTACGGGAACTCCTACGAGCAGTACTTC.

This clone has at least ten counts. The chain employs TRBV20-1 and TRBJ1-1, with a tentative D call TRBD1 (5 bases). The CDR3 extends over 15 amino acids. The V gene's germline CDR1 is DFQATT and CDR2 SNEGSKA (reference sequence). The V gene lost 8 bases and the J gene lost 5 bases, with 24 bases spanning the gap. The CDR3 nucleotides read TGCAGTAGCTTGTCGATATCGGGGGAGAGTACTGAAGCTTTCTTT. This gives the protein CSSLSISGESTEAFF.

A few counts support this clone. The J gene is TRBJ2-7, the V gene TRBV19; D is unclear. Between the trimmed V and J ends, which lost 6 bases and 2 bases, there was a span of 8 bases. The CDR3 runs to 12 residues. Germline lookup yields CDR1 LNHDA and CDR2 SQIVND (reference sequence). CDR3 DNA sequence: TGTGCCAGTAGCGGACGGACCTACGAGCAGTACTTC. Amino acids: CASSGRTYEQYF.

This clone was picked up many times. The V gene is TRBV7-2, the J gene TRBJ2-1; the D is unclear. The CDR3 runs to 14 residues. The V end was cut by 5 bases, the J end by 9 bases, with 17 bases between. Germline CDR1 SGHTA, CDR2 FQGNSA. This chain's CDR3 is CASSPPGPQPEQFF. For the CDR3, the DNA is TGTGCCAGCAGCCCTCCGGGCCCTCAACCTGAGCAGTTCTTC.

This clone was seen at least ten times. The CDR3, as DNA: TGTGCCTGGAATAGCGGGAGCACAGATACGCAGTATTTT. This translates into CAWNSGSTDTQYF. This chain connects TRBV30 to TRBJ2-3; 7 bases are a match to TRBD2. Unmatched junction bases numbered 1, after V lost 4 bases and J lost 0 bases. Germline V gene lookup returns CDR1 GTSNPN and CDR2 SVGIG (reference sequence). The CDR3 is 13 residues long.

This clone was found many times. The genes are TRBV29-1 and TRBJ2-2; a weak D match, TRBD1 (5 bases). Germline CDR1 SQVTM, CDR2 ANQGSEA. Trimming stripped 7 bases from V and 2 bases from J, with 8 bases between. The CDR3 is 12 amino acids. In DNA, the CDR3 is TGCAGCGCCGGACAAAACACCGGGGAGCTGTTTTTT. It is translated as CSAGQNTGELFF.

This clone was seen only a few times. V usage is TRBV28 and J usage is TRBJ2-2, with 7 bases lining up with TRBD2. This CDR3 is 16 amino acids long. CDR1 is MDHEN, CDR2 SYDVKM, per germline. After removal of 6 bases from V and 9 bases from J, the junction contained 16 bases not matched to a gene. Written as DNA, the CDR3 is TGTGCCAGCAGCCCCCCGGGGCTAGCGGACCACCGGGAGCTGTTTTTT. Protein product: CASSPPGLADHRELFF.

This clone is medium-sized (0.01 to 0.1%) by share. The J gene is TRBJ1-1, the V gene TRBV12-3 or TRBV12-4, with 9 bases aligning to TRBD1. V shed 8 bases and J 6 bases; nucleotides not matched to a gene: 4. The CDR3 is 12 amino acids. As DNA, the CDR3 is TGTGCCAGCTCTAACAGGGGGCCTGAAGCTTTCTTT. Translation: CASSNRGPEAFF.

This clone was counted a few times. The chain carries TRBV12-3 or TRBV12-4 and TRBJ2-7, with 7 nucleotides matching TRBD2. CDR3 length: 13 residues. The trim removed 6 bases at V and 4 bases at J, leaving 6 bases unmatched. The CDR3: CASRMGGVYEQYF. In nucleotides, the CDR3 is TGTGCCAGCAGAATGGGGGGGGTTTACGAGCAGTACTTC.

This clone was seen ten or more times. The V gene is TRBV20-1, the J gene TRBJ2-2, with 9 bases fitting TRBD2. CDR1 and CDR2 (germline): DFQATT, SNEGSKA (reference sequence). The CDR3 runs 16 residues. The V and J ends lost 6 bases and 2 bases, in that order; junction bases with no gene match: 10. The DNA of the CDR3 is TGCAGTGCCTTCAGCGTGCGGGAGGGAAACACCGGGGAGCTGTTTTTT. Translating gives CSAFSVREGNTGELFF.

J is TRBJ1-2 and V is TRBV27; TRBD1 agrees at 9 bases. Per the germline V gene, CDR1 is MNHEY and CDR2 is SMNVEV (reference sequence). The length of the CDR3 is 15 residues. J gave up 8 bases and V 6 bases, and 13 bases lay outside the gene matches. As DNA, the CDR3 is TGTGCCAGCAGCGTAGAGGGACAGGGTGCGGGGGGCTACACCTTC. It is translated as CASSVEGQGAGGYTF.

This clone was counted only a few times. The V call is TRBV6-6, the J call TRBJ1-1, with 10 bases fitting TRBD1. CDR1 is MNHNY, CDR2 SVGAGI, per germline (reference sequence). This CDR3 contains 14 residues. The V segment lost 2 bases and the J segment 4 bases; nucleotides outside the gene matches: 1. The CDR3 DNA sequence: TGTGCCAGCAGTTACGGACAGGGGGGCACTGAAGCTTTCTTT. It encodes CASSYGQGGTEAFF.

There are a few counts of this clone. The chain combines TRBV10-3 with TRBJ1-1; no clear D. Looked up from germline, CDR1 is ENHRY and CDR2 is SYGVKD. V was trimmed by 0 bases and J by 4 bases, leaving 12 bases between them. The CDR3 sequence is 15 residues long. CDR3 nucleotides: TGTGCCATCAGTGAGTCGTGGGGTGGCAGCACTGAAGCTTTCTTT. It yields the protein CAISESWGGSTEAFF.

This clone was picked up a small number of times. The chain has TRBV2 and TRBJ2-7; no clear D gene. Deletions cut 1 base from V and 1 base from J, with 8 bases between. The CDR3 spans 14 residues. Germline CDR1 and CDR2: SNHLY and FYNNEI. The CDR3 bases are TGTGCCAGCAGTGAAGAATATTGGTCCTACGAGCAGTACTTC. It encodes CASSEEYWSYEQYF.